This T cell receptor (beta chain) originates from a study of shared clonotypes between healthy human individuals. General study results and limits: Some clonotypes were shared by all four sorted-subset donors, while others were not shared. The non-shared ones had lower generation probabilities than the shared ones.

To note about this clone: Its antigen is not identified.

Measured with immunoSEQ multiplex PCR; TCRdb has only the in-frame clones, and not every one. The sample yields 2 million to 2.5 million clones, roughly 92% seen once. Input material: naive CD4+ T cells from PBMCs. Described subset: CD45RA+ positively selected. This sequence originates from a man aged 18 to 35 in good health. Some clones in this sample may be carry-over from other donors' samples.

Here the CDR3 reads CASRPDSHLGYEQYF. Here the CDR3 DNA reads TGCGCCAGCAGACCCGACAGCCATCTGGGCTACGAGCAGTACTTC. V is TRBV5-1 and J is TRBJ2-7, with a weak D call TRBD1 (5 bases). V lost 5 bases and J 3 bases, leaving 18 bases between the germline ends. The CDR3 length is 15 residues. Germline lookup yields CDR1 SGHRS and CDR2 YFSETQ.